Below, 26 T cell receptor beta chains from the same sample are listed, as sequenced in a study of T cells in localized non-small cell lung cancer. TCRdb's table, derived via immunoSEQ multiplex PCR, lists solely in-frame clones and lacks some. The data contain about 2,700 clones, 25% to 35% of them singletons. This specimen was lung tumor tissue, taken before any cancer treatment. The receptor set was obtained from a man between 35 and 75 years old with stage II squamous cell lung carcinoma.

The rearrangement links TRBV10-1 to TRBJ2-3; the D gene is possibly TRBD1 (5 bases). Per the germline V gene, CDR1 is WNHNN and CDR2 is SYGVQD (reference sequence). The CDR3 runs 15 residues. Trimming took off 3 bases at V and 0 bases at J, with 10 bases between the two ends. CDR3 DNA sequence: TGCGCCAGCAGTGACCAAACAGGTAGCACAGATACGCAGTATTTT. Amino acids: CASSDQTGSTDTQYF.

This sequence joins TRBV28 and TRBJ2-2; 11 bases match TRBD2. The CDR3 has 15 amino acids. The germline V gene has CDR1 MDHEN and CDR2 SYDVKM. Unmatched junction bases numbered 4, after V lost 10 bases and J lost 0 bases. The DNA for the CDR3 is TGTGCCATCCAGGGACTAGCGGCGAACACCGGGGAGCTGTTTTTT. Protein: CAIQGLAANTGELFF.

The chain recombines TRBV11-3 with TRBJ2-7; TRBD1 aligns across 8 bases. This CDR3 contains 15 residues. Unmatched junction bases numbered 13, after V lost 5 bases and J lost 7 bases. The V gene's germline CDR1 is SGHNT and CDR2 YENEEA. The CDR3 nucleotides are TGTGCCAGCAGCCGAATCGGGACAGGCGGTGAAGAGCAGTACTTC. Its protein is CASSRIGTGGEEQYF.

The CDR3: CASSPPPEGNEQFF. The CDR3 DNA reads TGTGCCAGCTCACCACCCCCGGAGGGGAATGAGCAGTTCTTC. The chain has TRBV18 and TRBJ2-1, with TRBD2 as a possible D gene (6 bases). Germline V gives CDR1 KGHSH, CDR2 LQKENI. With 0 bases removed from V and 7 bases from J, the gap between germline ends came to 10 bases. This CDR3 contains 14 residues.

This clone has a single count. J is TRBJ1-6 and V is TRBV19; the D gene is possibly TRBD1 (5 bases). Trimming shortened V by 5 bases and J by 5 bases, and 7 bases separated the two germline ends. There are 13 residues in the CDR3. CDR1 LNHDA and CDR2 SQIVND come from the germline V gene (reference sequence). The CDR3 nucleotides read TGTGCCAGTAGTCCGACAGATAATTCACCCCTCCACTTT. Residues: CASSPTDNSPLHF.

The chain carries TRBV19 and TRBJ2-4; possibly TRBD2 for D (7 bases). The length of the CDR3 is 15 residues. Trimming took 6 bases from V and 5 from J, leaving 17 bases between them. From germline, CDR1 is LNHDA and CDR2 SQIVND (reference sequence). The CDR3 coding sequence is TGTGCCAGTAGACTCGGGGGGCATCAACAAAACATTCAGTACTTC. Its translation is CASRLGGHQQNIQYF.

This clone occurred a few times. Written as DNA, the CDR3 is TGTGCCAGCAGTTACTCGGGGGATAATGAGCAGTACTTC. Translating it yields CASSYSGDNEQYF. The chain couples TRBV6-8 to TRBJ2-7; possibly TRBD1 or TRBD2 for D (5 bases each). The germline V gene has CDR1 MNHGY and CDR2 SAAAGT. Deletions cut 0 bases from V and 7 bases from J, with 10 bases between. This CDR3 is 13 amino acids long.

The chain combines TRBV11-3 with TRBJ2-1; 9 nucleotides match TRBD1. Germline V gene lookup returns CDR1 SGHNT and CDR2 YENEEA. Unmatched junction bases numbered 7, after V lost 3 bases and J lost 10 bases. The CDR3 has 14 amino acids. For the CDR3, the DNA is TGTGCCAGCAGCTTGCGGGGACAGGGAGAGGAGCAGTTCTTC. Translated: CASSLRGQGEEQFF.

In its sample, this clone is large. V gene TRBV11-3 combines with J gene TRBJ2-7; a possible D gene is TRBD1 (6 bases). In germline, CDR1 is SGHNT, CDR2 YENEEA. V lost 3 bases to trimming and J lost 3 bases, with 15 bases between them. This CDR3 region has 15 residues. The CDR3 DNA follows: TGTGCCAGCAGCTTCGGGGCAGGGGTAGGCTACGAGCAGTACTTC. Translation: CASSFGAGVGYEQYF.

This clone is medium-sized in the sample. This chain links TRBV23-1 with TRBJ2-3, with TRBD1 matching over 7 bases. TRBV23-1 is assigned to the ORF class and has an uncertain function. V lost 6 bases to trimming and J lost 4 bases; unmatched junction nucleotides: 10. CDR3 length equals 15 residues. This CDR3 reads CASSQVRGRPDTQYF. CDR3 coding DNA: TGCGCCAGCAGCCAAGTTAGGGGGCGGCCAGATACGCAGTATTTT.

This chain joins TRBV14 and TRBJ1-1; unclear D gene. This CDR3 has 14 residues. Trimming shortened V by 4 bases and J by 6 bases, and 15 bases separated the two germline ends. CDR1 is SGHDN and CDR2 is FVKESK in the germline V gene. CDR3 in DNA: TGTGCCAGCAGCCCCGGGAGAGGCCGGCCTGAAGCTTTCTTT. Translating it yields CASSPGRGRPEAFF. The full variable domain, in which reference TRBV14 and TRBJ1-1 provide the parts outside the CDR3, is EAGVTQFPSHSVIEKGQTVTLRCDPISGHDNLYWYRRVMGKEIKFLLHFVKESKQDESGMPNNRFLAERTGGTYSTLKVQPAELEDSGVYFCASSPGRGRPEAFFGQGTRLTVV.

The V and J genes are TRBV19 and TRBJ2-7, with D perhaps TRBD1 or TRBD2 (5 bases each). The CDR3 has 15 amino acids. V was cut by 5 bases and J by 0 bases, with 14 bases left in between. Germline CDR1 and CDR2: LNHDA and SQIVND (reference sequence). CDR3: CASSQIWGSSYEQYF. CDR3 nucleotide sequence: TGTGCCAGTAGTCAGATATGGGGGAGCTCCTACGAGCAGTACTTC. The full variable domain, with the rest looked up from reference TRBV19 and TRBJ2-7, is DGGITQSPKYLFRKEGQNVTLSCEQNLNHDAMYWYRQDPGQGLRLIYYSQIVNDFQKGDIAEGYSVSREKKESFPLTVTSAQKNPTAFYLCASSQIWGSSYEQYFGPGTRLTVT.

The chain employs TRBV30 and TRBJ1-3; 11 nucleotides agree with TRBD1. Germline CDR1 is GTSNPN and CDR2 is SVGIG (reference sequence). This CDR3 comprises 17 residues. V lost 2 bases, J lost 2 bases, and 8 bases stayed unmatched. The CDR3 sequence: CAWSTGTGGTAGNTIYF. CDR3 nucleotides: TGTGCCTGGAGTACGGGGACAGGGGGAACGGCTGGAAACACCATATATTTT.

Only a few counts were recorded for this clone. The chain combines TRBV19 with TRBJ2-1, with 7 bases matching TRBD2. The CDR3 runs 15 residues. V was pared by 3 bases and J by 6 bases, with 8 bases of the junction left unmatched. The germline V gene has CDR1 LNHDA and CDR2 SQIVND (reference sequence). Here the CDR3 reads CASSISGGHSNEQFF. DNA of the CDR3: TGTGCCAGTAGTATTTCGGGAGGCCACTCCAATGAGCAGTTCTTC.

V usage is TRBV10-3 and J usage is TRBJ1-4; D gene unclear. CDR1 is ENHRY, CDR2 SYGVKD, per germline. The CDR3 runs 14 residues. Trimming shortened V by 0 bases and J by 8 bases, and 10 bases separated the two germline ends. The CDR3 coding sequence is TGTGCCATCAGTGAGTCGTGGGGTAACGAAAAACTGTTTTTT. This gives the protein CAISESWGNEKLFF.

The CDR3 is CASTTGGFGYTF. In DNA form, the CDR3 reads TGTGCCAGTACCACCGGGGGGTTCGGCTACACCTTC. The chain uses TRBV19 and TRBJ1-2, with D perhaps TRBD1 (5 bases). The CDR3 has 12 residues. Germline-derived CDR1 and CDR2 are LNHDA and SQIVND (reference sequence). V was cut by 7 bases and J by 8 bases, with 14 bases left in between. The whole variable domain, filled in from reference TRBV19 and TRBJ1-2, reads DGGITQSPKYLFRKEGQNVTLSCEQNLNHDAMYWYRQDPGQGLRLIYYSQIVNDFQKGDIAEGYSVSREKKESFPLTVTSAQKNPTAFYLCASTTGGFGYTFGSGTRLTVV.

This clone showed up just once. CDR3 sequence: CSVAKGAGDNQPQHF. The CDR3 DNA reads as TGCAGCGTTGCGAAGGGGGCGGGAGACAATCAGCCCCAGCATTTT. The chain recombines TRBV29-1 with TRBJ1-5; 7 bases fit TRBD1. Trimming at V came to 4 bases and at J to 3 bases, leaving 9 bases not matched to a gene. This CDR3 spans 15 amino acids. The V gene's germline CDR1 is SQVTM and CDR2 ANQGSEA.

The chain has TRBV30 and TRBJ2-3, with 11 bases aligning to TRBD2. From germline, CDR1 is GTSNPN and CDR2 SVGIG (reference sequence). The CDR3 has 14 amino acids. V trimming: 2 bases; J trimming: 8 bases; junction bases outside the gene matches: 6. The DNA of the CDR3 is TGTGCCTGGAGTACTAGCGGGAGCCAAGGTACGCAGTATTTT. This gives the protein CAWSTSGSQGTQYF. The whole variable domain, remainder taken from reference TRBV30 and TRBJ2-3, is SQTIHQWPATLVQPVGSPLSLECTVEGTSNPNLYWYRQAAGRGLQLLFYSVGIGQISSEVPQNLSASRPQDRQFILSSKKLLLSDSGFYLCAWSTSGSQGTQYFGPGTRLTVL.

This clone is hyperexpanded within its sample. The chain couples TRBV9 to TRBJ1-4; no clear D. From germline, CDR1 is SGDLS and CDR2 YYNGEE. V was cut by 5 bases and J by 7 bases, with 15 bases left in between. This CDR3 is 14 amino acids long. CDR3 region: CASRLEGSFEKLFF. CDR3 in DNA: TGTGCCAGCAGGCTGGAAGGGAGTTTTGAAAAACTGTTTTTT.

This clone has a handful of counts. The J gene is TRBJ2-3, the V gene TRBV11-3, with 12 bases identical to TRBD2. The CDR3 consists of 16 residues. Germline lookup yields CDR1 SGHNT and CDR2 YENEEA. Trimming cost V 5 bases and J 6 bases; bases outside gene matches: 9. The CDR3 here is CASSPRTSGVLDTQYF. CDR3 nucleotides: TGTGCCAGCAGCCCTCGGACTAGCGGGGTACTGGATACGCAGTATTTT.

This clone is labeled as medium-sized. The V and J genes are TRBV11-3 and TRBJ1-2, with D tentatively TRBD1 (5 bases). The germline gives CDR1 SGHNT, CDR2 YENEEA. The CDR3 sequence is 16 residues long. V lost 1 base and J 2 bases, leaving 14 bases between the germline ends. Here the CDR3 reads CASSLGGSGSNYGYTF. CDR3 in DNA: TGTGCCAGCAGCTTAGGGGGGTCAGGGTCCAACTATGGCTACACCTTC.

The gene calls are TRBV28 and TRBJ2-3; D unclear. This CDR3 comprises 13 residues. CDR1 is MDHEN, CDR2 SYDVKM, per germline. V lost 3 bases to trimming and J lost 3 bases, with 7 bases between them. DNA of the CDR3: TGTGCCAGCAGTTTGATTGTAACAGATACGCAGTATTTT. Its translation: CASSLIVTDTQYF.

Only a few counts were recorded for this clone. The chain has TRBV11-3 and TRBJ2-5; D is unclear. Germline-derived CDR1 and CDR2 are SGHNT and YENEEA. Trimming cost V 0 bases and J 5 bases, with 10 bases left between them. This CDR3 has 14 amino acids. CDR3 nucleotide sequence: TGTGCCAGCAGCTTAGAGGCTAGTTTTGAGACCCAGTACTTC. Its translation is CASSLEASFETQYF.

This sequence joins TRBV10-3 and TRBJ1-3, with D tentatively TRBD1 (6 bases). The V gene's germline CDR1 is ENHRY and CDR2 SYGVKD. The V and J ends lost 2 bases and 2 bases respectively, with 7 bases between them. The CDR3 sequence is 14 residues long. The CDR3 sequence: CAISEGQTGNTIYF. CDR3 coding DNA: TGTGCCATCAGTGAGGGACAGACTGGAAACACCATATATTTT.

V gene TRBV6-8 combines with J gene TRBJ2-7; D perhaps matches TRBD1 (5 bases). Trimming stripped 6 bases from V and 3 bases from J, with 18 bases between. The V gene's germline CDR1 is MNHGY and CDR2 SAAAGT. The CDR3 runs 15 residues. CDR3 DNA: TGTGCCAGCAGCCTGGACGCCGGACAACTCTACGAGCAGTACTTC. Protein product: CASSLDAGQLYEQYF.

The rearrangement links TRBV5-1 to TRBJ1-4; maybe TRBD1 (5 bases). Germline V gene data show CDR1 as SGHRS and CDR2 as YFSETQ. With 7 bases removed from V and 2 bases from J, the gap between germline ends came to 12 bases. The CDR3 contains 14 residues. DNA for the CDR3: TGCGCCAGCGGGAGGGGTATTACTAATGAAAAACTGTTTTTT. It codes for CASGRGITNEKLFF. Complete variable domain (other parts from reference TRBV5-1 and TRBJ1-4): KAGVTQTPRYLIKTRGQQVTLSCSPISGHRSVSWYQQTPGQGLQFLFEYFSETQRNKGNFPGRFSGRQFSNSRSEMNVSTLELGDSALYLCASGRGITNEKLFFGSGTQLSVL.